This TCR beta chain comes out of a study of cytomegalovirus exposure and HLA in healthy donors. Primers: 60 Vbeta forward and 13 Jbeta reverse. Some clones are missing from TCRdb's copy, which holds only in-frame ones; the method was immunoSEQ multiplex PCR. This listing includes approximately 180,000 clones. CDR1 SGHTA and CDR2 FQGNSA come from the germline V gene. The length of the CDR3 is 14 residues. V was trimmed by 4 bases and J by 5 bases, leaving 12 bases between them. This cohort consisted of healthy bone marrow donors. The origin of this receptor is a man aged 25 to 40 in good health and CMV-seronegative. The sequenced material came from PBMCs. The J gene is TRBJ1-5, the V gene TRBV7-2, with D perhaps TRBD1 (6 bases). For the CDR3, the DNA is TGTGCCAGCAGCTCCTCGGACAGCGATCAGCCCCAGCATTTT. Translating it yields CASSSSDSDQPQHF.